This T cell receptor beta chain was recorded in a study of cytomegalovirus exposure and HLA in healthy donors. Study observations and caveats: While the bulk of TCR sequences proved rare, some public TCRs turned up in many donors. Subsequent analysis showed first-cohort TCR clusters tending to co-occur in some 110 validation repertoires.

The table came from immunoSEQ multiplex PCR; TCRdb's copy has only in-frame clones and leaves some out. Here the sample spans about 160,000 clones, 85% to 90% being singletons. To note about this clone: Its antigen is as yet unknown.

Germline assignment: CDR1 DFQATT and CDR2 SNEGSKA (reference sequence). This CDR3 region has 11 residues. With 3 bases removed from V and 8 bases from J, the gap between germline ends came to 7 bases. Sequencing was performed on PBMCs. The sequence came from a man aged 18 to 29 in good health and CMV-seropositive. V gene TRBV20-1 combines with J gene TRBJ1-4, with TRBD1 as a possible D gene (5 bases). The CDR3 region has the DNA TGCAGTGCTAGGACAGCGGAAAAACTGTTTTTT. It yields the protein CSARTAEKLFF.